Listed below are T cell receptor beta chains from one sample, sequenced in a study of T-cell memory formation after mild COVID-19. In TCRdb, the 5' RACE reads were re-called with MiXCR into one record per CDR3 protein. Here the sample spans around 120,000 distinct CDR3 sequences, approximately 15% being singletons. The material sequenced was PBMCs or a T cell subset sorted from them (not recorded which). The receptors shown here come from an adult woman who had mild COVID-19 (a few samples of this study predate the infection). Cell type and time point are not known. Each CDR3 is given with its conserved first and last residue. Each record gives: D gene, clone size, V gene, J gene, CDR3 protein, CDR3 DNA. D genes are given only for firm matches. Only part of the rows carry a size: once, few, many, or a class if the clone is expanded.

d_gene: NA
abundance: NA
v_gene: TRBV5-5
j_gene: TRBJ1-1
CDR3aa: CASSPGGTDTEAFF
CDR3nt: TGTGCCAGCTCCCCCGGGGGGACTGACACTGAAGCTTTCTTT

d_gene: TRBD2
abundance: few
v_gene: TRBV29-1
j_gene: TRBJ2-1
CDR3aa: CSVAQRLAGNEQFF
CDR3nt: TGCAGCGTTGCTCAGAGACTAGCGGGCAATGAGCAGTTCTTC

d_gene: NA
abundance: many
v_gene: TRBV5-1
j_gene: TRBJ2-7
CDR3aa: CASSTNRDVVDEQYF
CDR3nt: TGCGCCAGCAGCACCAACAGGGATGTAGTTGACGAGCAGTACTTC

d_gene: NA
abundance: NA
v_gene: TRBV4-1
j_gene: TRBJ2-3
CDR3aa: CASSHPWEDTQYF
CDR3nt: TGCGCCAGCAGCCATCCGTGGGAAGATACGCAGTATTTT

d_gene: TRBD2
abundance: once
v_gene: TRBV12-3/TRBV12-4
j_gene: TRBJ2-3
CDR3aa: CASSFGLAGGVSTDTQYF
CDR3nt: TGTGCCAGCAGTTTCGGGCTAGCGGGGGGGGTTAGCACAGATACGCAGTATTTT

d_gene: NA
abundance: many
v_gene: TRBV7-9
j_gene: TRBJ2-7
CDR3aa: CASSSPGQGSYEQYF
CDR3nt: TGTGCCAGCAGCTCTCCGGGGCAGGGGAGTTACGAGCAGTACTTC

d_gene: NA
abundance: NA
v_gene: TRBV18
j_gene: TRBJ2-1
CDR3aa: CASSPPVEGAIEQFF
CDR3nt: TGTGCCAGCTCACCCCCAGTGGAGGGGGCTATTGAGCAGTTCTTC

d_gene: NA
abundance: NA
v_gene: TRBV7-9
j_gene: TRBJ2-1
CDR3aa: CASSSTRQVGEQFF
CDR3nt: TGTGCCAGCAGCTCGACCCGACAGGTCGGTGAGCAGTTCTTC

d_gene: NA
abundance: NA
v_gene: TRBV25-1
j_gene: TRBJ2-5
CDR3aa: CASSRGGPQETQYF
CDR3nt: TGTGCCAGCAGCCGGGGCGGGCCACAAGAGACCCAGTACTTC

d_gene: NA
abundance: NA
v_gene: TRBV5-6
j_gene: TRBJ1-5
CDR3aa: CASSSRSGVSNQPQHF
CDR3nt: TGTGCCAGCAGCTCCCGTTCAGGGGTTAGCAATCAGCCCCAGCATTTT

d_gene: TRBD1
abundance: few
v_gene: TRBV12-3/TRBV12-4
j_gene: TRBJ2-2
CDR3aa: CASSLNRWQGATGELFF
CDR3nt: TGTGCCAGCAGTTTAAATCGGTGGCAGGGGGCAACCGGGGAGCTGTTTTTT

d_gene: NA
abundance: NA
v_gene: TRBV9
j_gene: TRBJ1-2
CDR3aa: CASTSDSSLYYGYTF
CDR3nt: TGTGCCAGCACCTCGGACAGCTCGTTATACTATGGCTACACCTTC

d_gene: NA
abundance: few
v_gene: TRBV18
j_gene: TRBJ2-1
CDR3aa: CASSGGPSYNEQFF
CDR3nt: TGTGCCAGCTCAGGGGGCCCCTCCTACAATGAGCAGTTCTTC

d_gene: TRBD2
abundance: many
v_gene: TRBV2
j_gene: TRBJ2-7
CDR3aa: CANQPGRGATYEQYF
CDR3nt: TGTGCCAACCAACCGGGGCGGGGGGCGACATACGAGCAGTACTTC

d_gene: NA
abundance: few
v_gene: TRBV13
j_gene: TRBJ2-7
CDR3aa: CASSLKGRIYEQYF
CDR3nt: TGTGCCAGCAGCCTCAAGGGACGGATATACGAGCAGTACTTC

d_gene: NA
abundance: few
v_gene: TRBV21-1
j_gene: TRBJ2-1
CDR3aa: CASSKDDRGGYNEQFF
CDR3nt: TGTGCCAGCAGCAAGGACGACAGGGGAGGGTACAATGAGCAGTTCTTC

d_gene: TRBD2
abundance: few
v_gene: TRBV4-3
j_gene: TRBJ2-1
CDR3aa: CASSQDGSGSNNEQFF
CDR3nt: TGCGCCAGCAGCCAAGACGGAAGCGGGAGTAACAATGAGCAGTTCTTC

d_gene: TRBD1
abundance: NA
v_gene: TRBV19
j_gene: TRBJ1-5
CDR3aa: CASSTGGYSNQPQHF
CDR3nt: TGTGCCAGTAGTACAGGGGGCTACAGCAATCAGCCCCAGCATTTT

d_gene: TRBD1
abundance: many
v_gene: TRBV5-1
j_gene: TRBJ2-7
CDR3aa: CASSLEGQGVHEQYF
CDR3nt: TGCGCCAGCAGCTTGGAGGGACAGGGGGTGCACGAGCAGTACTTC

d_gene: NA
abundance: few
v_gene: TRBV2
j_gene: TRBJ2-7
CDR3aa: CASSGLRGYEQYF
CDR3nt: TGTGCCAGCAGCGGACTTCGGGGCTACGAGCAGTACTTC

d_gene: TRBD2
abundance: few
v_gene: TRBV30
j_gene: TRBJ2-1
CDR3aa: CAWSVAGSEQFF
CDR3nt: TGTGCCTGGAGTGTAGCGGGGTCTGAGCAGTTCTTC

d_gene: NA
abundance: NA
v_gene: TRBV19
j_gene: TRBJ2-2
CDR3aa: CASSTRDATNTGELFF
CDR3nt: TGTGCCAGTAGTACCCGGGACGCCACGAACACCGGGGAGCTGTTTTTT

d_gene: TRBD2
abundance: NA
v_gene: TRBV7-2
j_gene: TRBJ2-5
CDR3aa: CASSLAGAMETQYF
CDR3nt: TGTGCCAGCAGCCTAGCGGGAGCCATGGAGACCCAGTACTTC

d_gene: TRBD1
abundance: many
v_gene: TRBV27
j_gene: TRBJ2-3
CDR3aa: CASSTGTGWGDTQYF
CDR3nt: TGTGCCAGCTCCACAGGGACAGGGTGGGGAGATACGCAGTATTTT

d_gene: NA
abundance: NA
v_gene: TRBV3-1
j_gene: TRBJ1-1
CDR3aa: CASSYRQNTEAFF
CDR3nt: TGTGCCAGCAGCTATCGACAGAACACTGAAGCTTTCTTT

d_gene: TRBD1
abundance: NA
v_gene: TRBV9
j_gene: TRBJ1-6
CDR3aa: CASSVEDRAWHNSPLHF
CDR3nt: TGTGCCAGCAGCGTCGAGGACAGGGCCTGGCATAATTCACCCCTCCACTTT

d_gene: TRBD2
abundance: few
v_gene: TRBV6-5
j_gene: TRBJ2-7
CDR3aa: CASGTSGGSYEQYF
CDR3nt: TGTGCATCCGGGACTAGCGGGGGGAGCTACGAGCAGTACTTC

d_gene: TRBD2
abundance: few
v_gene: TRBV9
j_gene: TRBJ2-1
CDR3aa: CASSPTGGGAIGEQFF
CDR3nt: TGTGCCAGCAGCCCGACCGGCGGGGGGGCCATTGGTGAGCAGTTCTTC

d_gene: NA
abundance: few
v_gene: TRBV9
j_gene: TRBJ2-1
CDR3aa: CASSALGSEQFF
CDR3nt: TGTGCCAGCAGCGCCTTAGGGAGTGAGCAGTTCTTC

d_gene: NA
abundance: NA
v_gene: TRBV5-1
j_gene: TRBJ2-1
CDR3aa: CASSPGVANNEQFF
CDR3nt: TGCGCCAGCAGCCCTGGGGTGGCTAACAATGAGCAGTTCTTC

d_gene: NA
abundance: NA
v_gene: TRBV7-9
j_gene: TRBJ1-2
CDR3aa: CASSPSSKGWPYGYTF
CDR3nt: TGTGCCAGCAGCCCCAGTTCGAAAGGCTGGCCCTATGGCTACACCTTC

d_gene: NA
abundance: NA
v_gene: TRBV19
j_gene: TRBJ1-2
CDR3aa: CASSQGPVGYGYTF
CDR3nt: TGTGCCAGTAGTCAGGGCCCCGTCGGCTATGGCTACACCTTC

d_gene: NA
abundance: few
v_gene: TRBV20-1
j_gene: TRBJ1-1
CDR3aa: CSARDRRGGGTEAFF
CDR3nt: TGCAGTGCTAGAGATCGAAGAGGGGGTGGCACTGAAGCTTTCTTT

d_gene: NA
abundance: few
v_gene: TRBV15
j_gene: TRBJ1-3
CDR3aa: CATSRGTASGNTIYF
CDR3nt: TGTGCCACCAGCAGAGGGACGGCCTCTGGAAACACCATATATTTT

d_gene: NA
abundance: NA
v_gene: TRBV10-3
j_gene: TRBJ2-1
CDR3aa: CAISEANPSRGEQFF
CDR3nt: TGTGCCATCAGTGAGGCGAATCCCTCCCGGGGTGAGCAGTTCTTC

d_gene: TRBD1
abundance: few
v_gene: TRBV30
j_gene: TRBJ2-7
CDR3aa: CAWMGPGGSYEQYF
CDR3nt: TGTGCCTGGATGGGGCCAGGGGGCTCCTACGAGCAGTACTTC

d_gene: NA
abundance: few
v_gene: TRBV29-1
j_gene: TRBJ2-5
CDR3aa: CSVGGLARLETQYF
CDR3nt: TGCAGCGTTGGGGGCCTAGCGCGGCTAGAGACCCAGTACTTC

d_gene: NA
abundance: NA
v_gene: TRBV5-1
j_gene: TRBJ2-3
CDR3aa: CASSYVDGRGTGTQYF
CDR3nt: TGCGCCAGCAGCTATGTGGACGGTAGGGGTACTGGTACGCAGTATTTT

d_gene: NA
abundance: few
v_gene: TRBV19
j_gene: TRBJ1-1
CDR3aa: CASSVASGVPEAFF
CDR3nt: TGTGCCAGTAGTGTGGCCTCGGGTGTTCCTGAAGCTTTCTTT

d_gene: NA
abundance: NA
v_gene: TRBV5-1
j_gene: TRBJ1-5
CDR3aa: CASSLDTGSNQPQHF
CDR3nt: TGCGCCAGCAGCTTGGACACTGGTAGCAATCAGCCCCAGCATTTT

d_gene: NA
abundance: NA
v_gene: TRBV28
j_gene: TRBJ2-5
CDR3aa: CASTLGRQTQYF
CDR3nt: TGTGCCAGCACTTTAGGTCGACAGACCCAGTACTTC

d_gene: TRBD1
abundance: NA
v_gene: TRBV6-5
j_gene: TRBJ2-5
CDR3aa: CASSSQGAETQYF
CDR3nt: TGTGCCAGCAGTAGTCAGGGGGCAGAGACCCAGTACTTC

d_gene: TRBD2
abundance: few
v_gene: TRBV13
j_gene: TRBJ2-1
CDR3aa: CASSPRLAGPLNSEQFF
CDR3nt: TGTGCCAGCAGCCCGAGACTAGCGGGTCCCCTCAACAGTGAGCAGTTCTTC

d_gene: NA
abundance: few
v_gene: TRBV7-9
j_gene: TRBJ2-5
CDR3aa: CASSLGAASRRETQYF
CDR3nt: TGTGCCAGCAGCTTAGGTGCGGCTAGCAGACGGGAGACCCAGTACTTC

d_gene: TRBD2
abundance: few
v_gene: TRBV6-2/TRBV6-3
j_gene: TRBJ2-3
CDR3aa: CASSYSGLGTDTQYF
CDR3nt: TGTGCCAGCAGTTACTCCGGACTAGGCACAGATACGCAGTATTTT

d_gene: NA
abundance: few
v_gene: TRBV24-1
j_gene: TRBJ2-3
CDR3aa: CATSDWGPGTDTQYF
CDR3nt: TGTGCCACCAGTGATTGGGGACCGGGCACAGATACGCAGTATTTT

d_gene: NA
abundance: NA
v_gene: TRBV12-3/TRBV12-4
j_gene: TRBJ2-4
CDR3aa: CASSFSGSLAKNIQYF
CDR3nt: TGTGCCAGCAGTTTCTCAGGGTCACTAGCCAAAAACATTCAGTACTTC